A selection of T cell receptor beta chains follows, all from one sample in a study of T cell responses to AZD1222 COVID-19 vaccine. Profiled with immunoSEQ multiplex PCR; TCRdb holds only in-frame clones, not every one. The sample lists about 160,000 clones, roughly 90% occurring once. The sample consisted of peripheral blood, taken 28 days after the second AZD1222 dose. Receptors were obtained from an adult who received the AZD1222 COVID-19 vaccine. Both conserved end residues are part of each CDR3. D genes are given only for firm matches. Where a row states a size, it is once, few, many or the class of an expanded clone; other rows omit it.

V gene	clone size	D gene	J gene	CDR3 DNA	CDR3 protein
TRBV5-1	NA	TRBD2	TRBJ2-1	TGCGCCAGCAGCTACCAAGCGGGGGGCTTCAATGAGCAGTTCTTC	CASSYQAGGFNEQFF
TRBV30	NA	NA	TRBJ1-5	TGTGCCTACCCCACGGCCCCGGGGAGCAATCAGCCCCAGCATTTT	CAYPTAPGSNQPQHF
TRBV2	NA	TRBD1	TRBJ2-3	TGTGCCAGCAGGTCGCGGACAGGGGGTACAGATACGCAGTATTTT	CASRSRTGGTDTQYF
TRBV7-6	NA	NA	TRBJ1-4	TGTGCCAGCAGCTTAGGGGGGAGTACGGATGAAAAACTGTTTTTT	CASSLGGSTDEKLFF
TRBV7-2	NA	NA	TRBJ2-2	TGTGCCAGCACGAGAGGGGGGGGCGGCGGGGAGCTGTTTTTT	CASTRGGGGGELFF
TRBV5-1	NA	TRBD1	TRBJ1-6	TGCGCCAGCAGCTTGGAAGGGGACAGGTCACCCCTCCACTTT	CASSLEGDRSPLHF
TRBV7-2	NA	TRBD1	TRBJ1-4	TGTGCCAGCAGCTCCCAGACGACAGGGCTCCCTGCAACTAATGAAAAACTGTTTTTT	CASSSQTTGLPATNEKLFF
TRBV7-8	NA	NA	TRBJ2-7	TGTGCCAGCAGCTTAGAGGGCAGAAGCTCCTACGAGCAGTACTTC	CASSLEGRSSYEQYF
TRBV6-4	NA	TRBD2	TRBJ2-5	TGTGCCAGCCGAGCTCTACTAGCGGGGGGAGGTGAGACCCAGTACTTC	CASRALLAGGGETQYF
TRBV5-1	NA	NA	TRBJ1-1	TGCGCCAGCAGCTTGGAGCGGGGTGACAGAGGGGAAGCTTTCTTT	CASSLERGDRGEAFF
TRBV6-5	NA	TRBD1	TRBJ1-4	TGTGCCAGCAGCCGACAGGGGTGGAGTGAAAAACTGTTTTTT	CASSRQGWSEKLFF
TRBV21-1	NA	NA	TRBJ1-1	TGTGCCAGCCCTCCGGACATGAACACTGAAGCTTTCTTT	CASPPDMNTEAFF
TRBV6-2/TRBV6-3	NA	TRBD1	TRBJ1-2	TGTGCCAGCAGTTATGGACAGGGGAATGGCTACACCTTC	CASSYGQGNGYTF
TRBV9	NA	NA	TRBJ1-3	TGTGCCAGCAGCGAGGCCCCTATGGGGGGAATATATTTT	CASSEAPMGGIYF
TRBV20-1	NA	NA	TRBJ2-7	TGCAGTGTCGGAACCTACGAGCAGTACTTC	CSVGTYEQYF
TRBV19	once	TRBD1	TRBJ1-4	TGTGCCAGTAGCACAGGGGGAACTGGCACTAATGAAAAACTGTTTTTT	CASSTGGTGTNEKLFF
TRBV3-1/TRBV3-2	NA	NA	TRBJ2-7	TGTGCCAGCAGCCAAGTCAACAGGAGGAGCTCCTACGAGCAGTACTTC	CASSQVNRRSSYEQYF
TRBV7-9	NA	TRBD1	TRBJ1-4	TGTGCCAGCAGCTGGGGACAGGGCTATACTAATGAAAAACTGTTTTTT	CASSWGQGYTNEKLFF
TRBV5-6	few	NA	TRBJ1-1	TGTGCCAGCAGCCGCCCTGGGCGGGCGAACACTGAAGCTTTCTTT	CASSRPGRANTEAFF
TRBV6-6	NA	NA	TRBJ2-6	TGTGCCAGCAGTCGGACACCCGGACGCACCTCTGGGGCCAACGTCCTGACTTTC	CASSRTPGRTSGANVLTF
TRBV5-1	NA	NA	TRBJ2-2	TGCGCCAGCAGCTTAGGAGTTGTGGAAAGCACCGGGGAGCTGTTTTTT	CASSLGVVESTGELFF
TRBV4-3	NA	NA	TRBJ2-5	TGCGCCAGCAGCCAAGAGTGGGCGGCACAACAAGAGACCCAGTACTTC	CASSQEWAAQQETQYF
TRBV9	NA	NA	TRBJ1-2	TGTGCCAGCAGCCCAGGGTACCGTGATGGCTACACCTTC	CASSPGYRDGYTF
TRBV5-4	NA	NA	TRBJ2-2	TGTGCCAGCAGCTTTACGAGCCTCACCGGGGAGCTGTTTTTT	CASSFTSLTGELFF
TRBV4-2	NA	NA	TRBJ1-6	TGTGCCAGCAGCCAAGAGAGTTTAACCCTCCACTTT	CASSQESLTLHF
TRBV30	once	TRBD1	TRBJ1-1	TGTGCCTGGGGGACAGGGAAAGGGGCGGACACTGAAGCTTTCTTT	CAWGTGKGADTEAFF
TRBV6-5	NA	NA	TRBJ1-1	TGTGCCAGCAGTTACGGACATATTAACACTGAAGCTTTCTTT	CASSYGHINTEAFF